This T cell receptor (beta chain) was documented in a study of T cell responses to AZD1222 COVID-19 vaccine. Study results and limitations: Spike-specific TCR breadth and depth both grew after two AZD1222 doses. Donors were chiefly white British, with a greater number of females, and clonal diversity was perhaps underestimated. Repertoire samples came only from after the peak T cell response.

TCRdb keeps only in-frame clones here, not all; method: immunoSEQ multiplex PCR. The repertoire has 79,000 or so clones, more than 70% of them found once; the top ten carry less than 6%. This CDR3 region has 13 residues. The V and J ends lost 3 bases and 3 bases respectively, with 9 bases between them. Per germline, CDR1 MGHRA and CDR2 YSYEKL. Details on this clone: Its antigen remains unidentified.

Pooling was applied to second doses at about 4 or about 12 weeks. The source is an adult who received the AZD1222 COVID-19 vaccine. This material consisted of peripheral blood, taken 28 days after the second AZD1222 dose. The chain joins TRBV4-1 to TRBJ2-7, with TRBD2 as a possible D gene (6 bases). CDR3 protein: CASSHGGVYEQYF. In DNA form, the CDR3 reads TGCGCCAGCAGCCATGGAGGGGTCTACGAGCAGTACTTC.